This TCR beta chain originates from a study of cytomegalovirus exposure and HLA in healthy donors. The ends were cut back, 3 bases at V and 7 bases at J, with 9 bases in the middle. CDR3 length: 11 residues. Germline-derived CDR1 and CDR2 are GTSNPN and SVGIG (reference sequence). Primers for the PCR totalled 60 Vbeta and 13 Jbeta. Assay used: immunoSEQ multiplex PCR; TCRdb lists only in-frame clones, some missing. The table has around 130,000 clones, roughly 79% seen once. Findings and caveats of the study: In a later analysis, HLA-C alleles had the fewest associated TCRs, DRB1 alleles the most. Overall, approximately 150 TCR beta chains were annotated as cytomegalovirus-associated.

In the case of this clone: What it recognizes is unknown.

Sequenced material: PBMCs. The clonotype comes from a woman in her forties or fifties in good health and CMV-seronegative. This chain joins TRBV30 and TRBJ2-5; D unresolved. The CDR3 sequence is CAWSAGGTQYF. The DNA for the CDR3 is TGTGCCTGGAGCGCCGGTGGGACCCAGTACTTC.